The rows below give T cell receptor beta chains drawn from one sample of a study of blood T cell repertoires in COVID-19. The repertoire was sequenced with immunoSEQ multiplex PCR; TCRdb's copy has only in-frame clones and lacks some. The sample records around 140,000 clones, around 90% being singletons. Sequencing was performed on peripheral blood. These receptors all stem from a man aged 70-80 years with acute or convalescent COVID-19. The CDR3 runs from the conserved cysteine through the conserved F or W. D genes are given only for firm matches. Size values are once, few and many counts, or a class for expanded clones, and some rows have none.

TRBV6-5,NA,NA,TRBJ1-1,TGTGCCAGCAGCCGGGAAAGGGAACCACTGAAAGCTTTCTTT,CASSREREPLKAFF
TRBV4-2,NA,NA,TRBJ2-3,TGTGCCACCGACCGGAGACCGGAACCAGATACGCAGTATTTT,CATDRRPEPDTQYF
TRBV6-1,TRBD1,NA,TRBJ2-7,TGTGCCAGCAGTGAATGGACGGGACAGCCCTACGAGCAGTACTTC,CASSEWTGQPYEQYF
TRBV27,TRBD2,NA,TRBJ2-1,TGTGCCAGCAGTAAGGTAGCGGGAATCGATGAGCAGTTCTTC,CASSKVAGIDEQFF
TRBV5-6,NA,NA,TRBJ1-2,TGTGCCAGCAGAAAGCAGGGAGGTGGAAATGATGGCTACACCTTC,CASRKQGGGNDGYTF
TRBV7-2,TRBD1,few,TRBJ1-1,TGTGCCAGCAGCTTGGGACAGGGGAACACTGAAGCTTTCTTT,CASSLGQGNTEAFF
TRBV19,NA,few,TRBJ1-3,TGTGCCAGTAGTACCACAGGTGTCGGCTCTGGAAACACCATATATTTT,CASSTTGVGSGNTIYF
TRBV27,TRBD1,NA,TRBJ2-4,TGTGCCAGCAGTAGGACAGGATTTCGGGACATTCAGTACTTC,CASSRTGFRDIQYF
TRBV19,NA,NA,TRBJ1-5,TGTGCCACGCTCGAAGTGTCGACAGCAAGCAATCAGCCCCAGCATTTT,CATLEVSTASNQPQHF
TRBV5-8,TRBD1,NA,TRBJ2-2,TGTGCCAGCAGGAGAGACAGGGGGCGAACCGGGGAGCTGTTTTTT,CASRRDRGRTGELFF
TRBV10-1,TRBD1,NA,TRBJ2-1,TGCGCCAGCAGTGATGGTGGACAGGGAATCTACAATGAGCAGTTCTTC,CASSDGGQGIYNEQFF
TRBV23-1,NA,NA,TRBJ1-5,TGCGCCAGCAGTCACGGGCAGGGAATTGTCGACAGCAATCAGCCCCAGCATTTT,CASSHGQGIVDSNQPQHF
TRBV24-1,NA,NA,TRBJ2-5,TGTGCCACCAGTGATACCGGACAAGACCAAGAGACCCAGTACTTC,CATSDTGQDQETQYF
TRBV5-1,TRBD1,NA,TRBJ2-7,TGCGCCAGCAGCTTGACCCAAGGCCCGGGACAGGGAACTTCCTACGAGCAGTACTTC,CASSLTQGPGQGTSYEQYF
TRBV11-2,NA,NA,TRBJ2-1,TGTGCCAGCAGCTTAGGGGTACTAATCTCCTACAATGAGCAGTTCTTC,CASSLGVLISYNEQFF
TRBV19,NA,NA,TRBJ2-7,TGTGCCAGTAGTGTTGCTCAGGACATCAAGGGGCAGTACTTC,CASSVAQDIKGQYF
TRBV28,TRBD1,NA,TRBJ2-7,TGTGCCAGCAGCCGGGACAGGCTCTACGAGCAGTACTTC,CASSRDRLYEQYF
TRBV6-1,TRBD1,NA,TRBJ2-6,TGTGCCAGCAGTGAAATGACAGGGGGCTTTGGGGCCAACGTCCTGACTTTC,CASSEMTGGFGANVLTF
TRBV6-5,NA,NA,TRBJ2-2,TGTGCCAGCAGCGGACTGGGGGAGCTGTTTTTT,CASSGLGELFF
TRBV4-1,NA,NA,TRBJ2-4,TGCGCCAGCAGCCAAGTTTTACAACAGCTGATAGCCAAAAACATTCAGTACTTC,CASSQVLQQLIAKNIQYF
TRBV6-6,TRBD1,NA,TRBJ2-7,TGTGCCAGCAGTTACGTGTCAGGGGGCGAGTACGAGCAGTACTTC,CASSYVSGGEYEQYF
TRBV12-3/TRBV12-4,NA,NA,TRBJ1-5,TGTGCCAGCAGTTTAAGGGGTAATCAGCCCCAGCATTTT,CASSLRGNQPQHF
TRBV7-2,NA,NA,TRBJ2-1,TGTGCCAGCAGTACCGGCCGGGGCAATGAGCAGTTCTTC,CASSTGRGNEQFF
TRBV27,TRBD1,NA,TRBJ1-2,TGTGCCAGCAGACCCGCAGGGGGTGATGGCTACACCTTC,CASRPAGGDGYTF
TRBV6-5,TRBD1,few,TRBJ1-2,TGTGCCAGCAGTCCACAGGGGTACGGCTACACCTTC,CASSPQGYGYTF
TRBV9,NA,NA,TRBJ1-2,TGTGCCAGCAGCCGGCACGGGGTACCTAACTATGGCTACACCTTC,CASSRHGVPNYGYTF
TRBV7-9,NA,NA,TRBJ1-4,TGTGCCAGCAGCTTAGGACTCTCGCCCGAATATAATGAAAAACTGTTTTTT,CASSLGLSPEYNEKLFF
TRBV24-1,TRBD2,NA,TRBJ2-2,TGTGCCACCAGTGATCGACTAGCGGGAGTAGTATCCGGGGAGCTGTTTTTT,CATSDRLAGVVSGELFF
TRBV30,TRBD2,NA,TRBJ2-1,TGTGCCTGGGACCCGACTAGCGGGAGATTGAATGCCCCACACGATGAGCAGTTCTTC,CAWDPTSGRLNAPHDEQFF
TRBV6-5,NA,NA,TRBJ2-5,TGTGCCAGCAGACTAGGGCTAGCGACACAAGAGACCCAGTACTTC,CASRLGLATQETQYF
TRBV5-1,TRBD2,NA,TRBJ2-1,TGCGCCAGCAGCTTGGCTCCCGGGACTAGCGGGGGTAATGAGCAGTTCTTC,CASSLAPGTSGGNEQFF
TRBV4-1,NA,NA,TRBJ2-3,TGCGCCAGCAGCCAAGGATTTGGGGGCATAGGGGCAGATACGCAGTATTTT,CASSQGFGGIGADTQYF
TRBV4-1,NA,NA,TRBJ2-5,TGCGCCAGCAGCCGCGGAGGGCCGCAAGAGACCCAGTACTTC,CASSRGGPQETQYF